A single TCR beta chain is shown here with its context. TCRdb analysed the PCR reads with MiXCR anew, one entry per CDR3 protein. Of roughly 25,000 distinct CDR3 sequences detected, roughly 51% appear once; the ten largest clones hold roughly 1%. The sample is drawn from a study of vaccination and CD4 T cells after COVID-19. Study-level information: Samples taken post-COVID came a median roughly 100 days after diagnosis, ranging from 35 to 161.

The CDR3 totals 16 residues. CDR1 and CDR2 (germline): MNHEY, SVGAGI. V lost 2 bases and J 0 bases, leaving 10 bases between the germline ends. This material consisted of CD4+ T cells from blood, taken before SARS-CoV-2 vaccination. This sequence joins TRBV6-5 and TRBJ2-2; D may be TRBD2 (6 bases). The source of this sequence is a human donor who had recovered from COVID-19. CDR3 sequence reads: CASSYRAGSNTGELFF. The CDR3 region has the DNA TGTGCCAGCAGTTACCGGGCGGGATCGAACACCGGGGAGCTGTTTTTT.